Reported below is one TCR beta chain. Produced via immunoSEQ multiplex PCR; TCRdb's table is partial and in-frame only. The table shows about 220,000 clones, with approximately 84% occurring only once. V lost 5 bases to trimming and J lost 5 bases; unmatched junction nucleotides: 10. Germline-derived CDR1 and CDR2 are SGHAT and FQNNGV. The CDR3 is 15 amino acids. The data derive from a study of blood T cell repertoires in COVID-19. The wider study: Some COVID-19 samples were acute and others convalescent; all came from the United States, Italy and Spain.

This clonotype originated in a woman aged 55 to 70 with acute or convalescent COVID-19. The source material was peripheral blood. J is TRBJ2-7 and V is TRBV11-2; 9 bases line up with TRBD1. CDR3 sequence: CASSTAGTGLDEQYF. The CDR3 bases are TGTGCCAGCAGCACGGCCGGGACAGGGCTTGACGAGCAGTACTTC. The full variable domain, rest sourced from reference TRBV11-2 and TRBJ2-7, is EAGVAQSPRYKIIEKRQSVAFWCNPISGHATLYWYQQILGQGPKLLIQFQNNGVVDDSQLPKDRFSAERLKGVDSTLKIQPAKLEDSAVYLCASSTAGTGLDEQYFGPGTRLTVT.